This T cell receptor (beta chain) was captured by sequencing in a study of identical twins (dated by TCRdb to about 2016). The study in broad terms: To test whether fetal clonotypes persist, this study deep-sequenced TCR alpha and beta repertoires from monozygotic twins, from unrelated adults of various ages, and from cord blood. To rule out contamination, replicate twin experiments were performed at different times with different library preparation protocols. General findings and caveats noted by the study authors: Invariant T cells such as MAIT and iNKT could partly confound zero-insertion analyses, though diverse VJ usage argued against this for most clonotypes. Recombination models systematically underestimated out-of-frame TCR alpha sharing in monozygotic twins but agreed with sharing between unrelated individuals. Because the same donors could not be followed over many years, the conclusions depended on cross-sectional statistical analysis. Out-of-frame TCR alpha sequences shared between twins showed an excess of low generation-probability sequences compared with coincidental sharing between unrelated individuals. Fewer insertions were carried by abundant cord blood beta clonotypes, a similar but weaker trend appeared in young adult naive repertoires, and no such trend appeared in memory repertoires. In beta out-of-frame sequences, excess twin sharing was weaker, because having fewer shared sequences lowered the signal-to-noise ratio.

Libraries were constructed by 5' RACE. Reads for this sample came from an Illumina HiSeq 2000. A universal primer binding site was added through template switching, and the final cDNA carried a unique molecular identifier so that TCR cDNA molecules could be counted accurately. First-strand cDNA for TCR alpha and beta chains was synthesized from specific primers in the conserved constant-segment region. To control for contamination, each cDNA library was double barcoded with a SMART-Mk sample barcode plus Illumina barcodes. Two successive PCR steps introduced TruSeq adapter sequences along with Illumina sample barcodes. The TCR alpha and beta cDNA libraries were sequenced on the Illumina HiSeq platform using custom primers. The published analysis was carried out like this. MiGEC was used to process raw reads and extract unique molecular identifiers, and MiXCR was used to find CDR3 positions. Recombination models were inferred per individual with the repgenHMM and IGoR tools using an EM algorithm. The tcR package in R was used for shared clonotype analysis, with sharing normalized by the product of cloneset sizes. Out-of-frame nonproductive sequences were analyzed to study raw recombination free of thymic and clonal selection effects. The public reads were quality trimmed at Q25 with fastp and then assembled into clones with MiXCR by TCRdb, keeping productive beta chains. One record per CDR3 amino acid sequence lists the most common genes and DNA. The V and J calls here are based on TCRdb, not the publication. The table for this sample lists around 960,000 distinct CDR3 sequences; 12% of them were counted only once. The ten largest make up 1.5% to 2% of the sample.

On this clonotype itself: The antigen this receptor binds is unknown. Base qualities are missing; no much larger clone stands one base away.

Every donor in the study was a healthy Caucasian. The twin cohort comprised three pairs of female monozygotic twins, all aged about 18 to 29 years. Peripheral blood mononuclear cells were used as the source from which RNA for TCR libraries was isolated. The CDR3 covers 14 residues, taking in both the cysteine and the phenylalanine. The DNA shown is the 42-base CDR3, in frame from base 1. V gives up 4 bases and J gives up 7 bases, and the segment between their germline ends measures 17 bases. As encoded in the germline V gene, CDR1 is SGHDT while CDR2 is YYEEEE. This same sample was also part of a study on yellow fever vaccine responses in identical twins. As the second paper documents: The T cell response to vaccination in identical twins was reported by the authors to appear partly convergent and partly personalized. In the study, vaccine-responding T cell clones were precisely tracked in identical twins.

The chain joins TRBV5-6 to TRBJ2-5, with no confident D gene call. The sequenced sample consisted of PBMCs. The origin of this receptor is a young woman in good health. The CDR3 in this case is CASSPPLGMATQYF. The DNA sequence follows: TGTGCCAGCAGCCCCCCCCTGGGGATGGCGACCCAGTACTTC.